These 24 T cell receptor beta chains came from one sample sequenced in a study of T cell responses to AZD1222 COVID-19 vaccine. Some clones are missing from TCRdb's copy, which holds only in-frame ones; the method was immunoSEQ multiplex PCR. The sample holds some 140,000 clones; 80% to 95% are singletons and the top ten take under 3.5%. Sequencing was performed on peripheral blood, taken on day 0 of AZD1222 vaccination. The receptors originated from an adult in good health.

The chain is built from TRBV6-6 and TRBJ1-1; D is undetermined. Germline V gene sequence: CDR1 MNHNY, CDR2 SVGAGI (reference sequence). The CDR3 runs to 16 residues. Trimming shortened V by 4 bases and J by 1 base, and 16 bases separated the two germline ends. The CDR3 coding sequence is TGTGCCAGCAGTTCACTCGGGGAAGCTCCGAACACTGAAGCTTTCTTT. This sequence encodes CASSSLGEAPNTEAFF.

The rearrangement uses TRBV2 and TRBJ1-6; TRBD1 matches at 12 bases. Germline V CDR1 and CDR2: SNHLY, FYNNEI. The J segment lost 10 bases and the V segment lost 6 bases, leaving 4 bases of the junction unmatched. The CDR3 contains 14 residues. The CDR3 coding sequence is TGTGCCAGCAGGGGACAGGGGGCCAGGTCACCCCTCCACTTT. Its translation is CASRGQGARSPLHF.

The chain combines TRBV7-2 with TRBJ2-1, with D perhaps matching TRBD2 (6 bases). Per the germline V gene, CDR1 is SGHTA and CDR2 is FQGNSA. This CDR3 region has 15 residues. The V end lost 5 bases, the J end lost 5 bases, and 16 bases lay between the germline ends. CDR3 nucleotide sequence: TGTGCCAGCAGCACGCATAGGGACTTCAACAATGAGCAGTTCTTC. Its translation is CASSTHRDFNNEQFF.

V is TRBV6-2 or TRBV6-3 and J is TRBJ2-1; tentative D call: TRBD1 (5 bases). The germline gives CDR1 MNHEY, CDR2 SVGEGT. The CDR3 contains 17 residues. V lost 0 bases, J lost 0 bases, and 12 bases lay in between. The CDR3: CASSYSTGRSSYNEQFF. The DNA of the CDR3 is TGTGCCAGCAGTTACTCCACAGGCCGAAGCTCCTACAATGAGCAGTTCTTC.

The V gene is TRBV5-1, the J gene TRBJ1-3; D is perhaps TRBD1 (6 bases). The CDR3 loop spans 15 amino acids. The V gene lost 2 bases and the J gene lost 7 bases, with 16 bases spanning the gap. Germline assignment: CDR1 SGHRS and CDR2 YFSETQ. Written as DNA, the CDR3 is TGCGCCAGCAGCTTATCTGGGCAGGGGCGTAACACCATATATTTT. Translation: CASSLSGQGRNTIYF. The full variable domain, its missing parts supplied by reference TRBV5-1 and TRBJ1-3, is KAGVTQTPRYLIKTRGQQVTLSCSPISGHRSVSWYQQTPGQGLQFLFEYFSETQRNKGNFPGRFSGRQFSNSRSEMNVSTLELGDSALYLCASSLSGQGRNTIYFGEGSWLTVV.

The chain couples TRBV19 to TRBJ2-1; D is perhaps TRBD1 (6 bases). The CDR3 is made up of 14 amino acids. With 3 bases removed from V and 5 bases from J, the gap between germline ends came to 11 bases. Germline V gene sequence: CDR1 LNHDA, CDR2 SQIVND (reference sequence). The CDR3, as DNA: TGTGCCAGTAGTATCGCAGGGGTTGACAATGAGCAGTTCTTC. It yields the protein CASSIAGVDNEQFF.

This clone occurred a few times. The chain links TRBV6-5 to TRBJ2-7; D call uncertain. The ends were cut back, 0 bases at V and 0 bases at J, with 12 bases in the middle. This CDR3 region has 16 residues. CDR1 and CDR2 from the germline V gene are MNHEY and SVGAGI. This CDR3 is CASSYSSIRPSYEQYF. The CDR3 nucleotides are TGTGCCAGCAGTTACTCGAGTATTAGGCCCTCCTACGAGCAGTACTTC.

This chain joins TRBV25-1 and TRBJ2-7, with D possibly TRBD1 on 7 matching bases. V lost 7 bases and J 2 bases, leaving 21 bases between the germline ends. CDR3 length: 16 amino acids. The germline gives CDR1 MGHDK, CDR2 SYGVNS. The CDR3 reads CASMPTSRGAPYEQYF. In DNA, the CDR3 is TGTGCCAGCATGCCAACCTCCAGGGGGGCCCCCTACGAGCAGTACTTC.

The chain combines TRBV5-1 with TRBJ2-5, with D uncertain. The CDR3 has 16 residues. The V end was cut by 0 bases, the J end by 2 bases, with 14 bases between. CDR1 is SGHRS, CDR2 YFSETQ, per germline. The CDR3 region has the DNA TGCGCCAGCAGCTTGGCGCGACCCCGGGCACAAGAGACCCAGTACTTC. Its protein product is CASSLARPRAQETQYF.

The table lists this clone with a count of one. J is TRBJ2-1 and V is TRBV10-3; D uncertain. The germline gives CDR1 ENHRY, CDR2 SYGVKD. The CDR3 has 14 residues. Trimming pared 0 bases from V and 6 bases from J, leaving 9 bases between. The CDR3 loop reads CAISESTSVNEQFF. CDR3 DNA sequence: TGTGCCATCAGTGAGTCTACCAGCGTCAATGAGCAGTTCTTC.

This clone was detected only once. V gene TRBV5-4 combines with J gene TRBJ2-1; D is unresolved. CDR1 and CDR2 from the germline V gene are SGHNT and YYREEE (reference sequence). The CDR3 sequence is 12 residues long. V lost 3 bases and J lost 6, with 7 bases in between. As DNA, the CDR3 is TGTGCCAGCAGCTATCTGGTCAATGAGCAGTTCTTC. It codes for CASSYLVNEQFF.

This chain uses TRBV5-6 with TRBJ1-2; 7 bases are shared with TRBD1. Germline trimming cut 5 bases from V and 7 bases from J; bases unmatched to any gene: 8. Germline V CDR1 and CDR2: SGHDT, YYEEEE. The CDR3 is 13 residues long. CDR3: CASSYGQETGYTF. The CDR3 DNA sequence: TGTGCCAGCAGTTATGGACAGGAGACTGGCTACACCTTC.

V is TRBV18 and J is TRBJ2-5; TRBD2 is a possible D gene (7 bases). Germline-derived CDR1 and CDR2 are KGHSH and LQKENI. The CDR3 totals 15 residues. Trimming cost V 1 base and J 1 base, with 10 bases left between them. The CDR3: CASSPQGGLQETQYF. For the CDR3, the DNA is TGTGCCAGCTCACCACAGGGGGGGCTCCAAGAGACCCAGTACTTC.

As DNA, the CDR3 is TGTGCCAGCAGCGTAGGTGTTAGCGGGAGGAGGAGCACAGATACGCAGTATTTT. Translating it yields CASSVGVSGRRSTDTQYF. V gene TRBV9 combines with J gene TRBJ2-3; 10 nucleotides agree with TRBD2. In germline, CDR1 is SGDLS, CDR2 YYNGEE. Trimming removed 0 bases from V and 0 bases from J; junction bases left unmatched: 7. The CDR3 loop spans 18 amino acids.

CDR3 sequence (DNA): TGTGCCAGTACCCCCGGGGGGACAGGGGGGAACACTGAAGCTTTCTTT. This codes for CASTPGGTGGNTEAFF. J is TRBJ1-1 and V is TRBV19; TRBD1 matches 11 bases. Germline loops: CDR1 LNHDA, CDR2 SQIVND (reference sequence). The ends lost 7 bases at V and 1 base at J; junction bases unmatched: 8. The CDR3 sequence is 16 residues long. Using reference TRBV19 and TRBJ1-1 for the parts outside the CDR3, the full variable domain is DGGITQSPKYLFRKEGQNVTLSCEQNLNHDAMYWYRQDPGQGLRLIYYSQIVNDFQKGDIAEGYSVSREKKESFPLTVTSAQKNPTAFYLCASTPGGTGGNTEAFFGQGTRLTVV.

The chain combines TRBV29-1 with TRBJ1-4; D possibly corresponds to TRBD1 (5 bases). Germline-derived CDR1 and CDR2 are SQVTM and ANQGSEA. With 4 bases removed from V and 5 bases from J, the gap between germline ends came to 14 bases. This CDR3 spans 14 amino acids. The CDR3 DNA reads as TGCAGCGTTGTACGCAGGGTGCCCAATGAAAAACTGTTTTTT. It is translated as CSVVRRVPNEKLFF.

The gene calls are TRBV25-1 and TRBJ1-1; possibly TRBD1 for D (6 bases). V lost 0 bases to trimming and J lost 10 bases, with 18 bases between them. The CDR3 totals 15 residues. CDR1 MGHDK and CDR2 SYGVNS come from the germline V gene. Here the CDR3 reads CASSEYNYGTRGAFF. CDR3 nucleotide sequence: TGTGCCAGCAGTGAATATAACTATGGGACAAGGGGAGCTTTCTTT.

The V and J genes are TRBV5-1 and TRBJ2-1; the D gene is possibly TRBD1 (6 bases). Trimming removed 3 bases from V and 8 bases from J, with 18 bases in between. From germline, CDR1 is SGHRS and CDR2 YFSETQ. The CDR3 is made up of 15 amino acids. The CDR3 DNA reads as TGCGCCAGCAGCTATGGGGGCGTGAACGTCGATGAGCAGTTCTTC. Its protein product is CASSYGGVNVDEQFF.

This clone appeared once. The V and J genes are TRBV7-9 and TRBJ1-5; the D is unclear. Germline values: CDR1 SEHNR, CDR2 FQNEAQ (reference sequence). This CDR3 is built from 14 residues. The germline V and J ends were trimmed by 4 bases and 4 bases, with 11 bases remaining between them. This CDR3 reads CASSSGDQNQPQHF. CDR3 in DNA: TGTGCCAGCAGCTCGGGAGATCAGAATCAGCCCCAGCATTTT. Full variable domain (rest looked up from reference TRBV7-9 and TRBJ1-5): DTGVSQNPRHKITKRGQNVTFRCDPISEHNRLYWYRQTLGQGPEFLTYFQNEAQLEKSRLLSDRFSAERPKGSFSTLEIQRTEQGDSAMYLCASSSGDQNQPQHFGDGTRLSIL.

V is TRBV5-5 and J is TRBJ2-7, with D possibly matching TRBD2 (6 bases). The V end was cut by 4 bases, the J end by 0 bases, with 14 bases between. Germline values: CDR1 SGHKS, CDR2 YYEKEE (reference sequence). CDR3 length: 15 residues. The CDR3 protein is CASSPPDYFSYEQYF. DNA of the CDR3: TGTGCCAGCAGCCCCCCGGACTATTTCTCCTACGAGCAGTACTTC.

The J gene is TRBJ2-7, the V gene TRBV18; D possibly matches TRBD1 or TRBD2 (6 bases each). The CDR3 spans 16 residues. Trimming removed 3 bases from V and 3 bases from J, with 18 bases in between. Germline V lookup: CDR1 KGHSH, CDR2 LQKENI. The CDR3 DNA follows: TGTGCCAGCTCACCGAATACCCCAGGAGGGGGCTACGAGCAGTACTTC. Protein sequence: CASSPNTPGGGYEQYF.

V usage is TRBV2 and J usage is TRBJ1-5; TRBD1 is a possible D gene (5 bases). Germline lookup yields CDR1 SNHLY and CDR2 FYNNEI. CDR3 length: 12 amino acids. Trimming took 5 bases from V and 7 from J, leaving 9 bases between them. The DNA of the CDR3 is TGTGCCAGCAGTTTGGACAACCAGCCCCAGCATTTT. It encodes CASSLDNQPQHF.

The chain recombines TRBV6-5 with TRBJ1-2; no reliable D call. The CDR3 is 13 amino acids. V was trimmed by 6 bases and J by 8 bases, leaving 16 bases between them. CDR1 and CDR2 from the germline V gene are MNHEY and SVGAGI. The CDR3 nucleotides are TGTGCCAGCAGCCGGACCGAGGCCTCGGGCTACACCTTC. Translated, it gives CASSRTEASGYTF.

The chain links TRBV28 to TRBJ1-2, with 7 nucleotides matching TRBD1. The V segment lost 5 bases and the J segment 8 bases; nucleotides outside the gene matches: 8. Germline-derived CDR1 and CDR2 are MDHEN and SYDVKM. This CDR3 spans 13 amino acids. For the CDR3, the DNA is TGTGCCAGCAGTCCTGAGGGGGCGCGGGGCTACACCTTC. Translated, it gives CASSPEGARGYTF.